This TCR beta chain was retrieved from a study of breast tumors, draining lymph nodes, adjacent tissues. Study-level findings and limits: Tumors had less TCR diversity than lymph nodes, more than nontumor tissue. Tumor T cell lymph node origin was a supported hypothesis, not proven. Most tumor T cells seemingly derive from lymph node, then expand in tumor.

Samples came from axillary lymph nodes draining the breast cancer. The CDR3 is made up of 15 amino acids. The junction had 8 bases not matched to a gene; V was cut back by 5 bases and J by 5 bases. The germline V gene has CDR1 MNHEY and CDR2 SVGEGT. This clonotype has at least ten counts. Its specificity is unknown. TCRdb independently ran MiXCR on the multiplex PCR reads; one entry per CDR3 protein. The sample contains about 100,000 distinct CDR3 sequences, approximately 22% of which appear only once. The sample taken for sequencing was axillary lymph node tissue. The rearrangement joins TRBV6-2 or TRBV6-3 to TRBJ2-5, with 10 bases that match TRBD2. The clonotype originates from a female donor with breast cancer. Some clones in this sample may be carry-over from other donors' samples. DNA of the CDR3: TGTGCCAGCAGTCAACGGACTAGCGGCTGGGAGACCCAGTACTTC. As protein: CASSQRTSGWETQYF.